This is a list of T cell receptor beta chains from one sample in a study of shared clonotypes between healthy human individuals. The method was immunoSEQ multiplex PCR; TCRdb's version includes in-frame clones alone and lacks a portion of them. This table holds about 2 million clones, about 95% found once. The sample consisted of naive CD8+ T cells sorted from blood. Receptors were obtained from a man younger than 30 in good health. Both conserved end residues are part of each CDR3.

V gene: TRBV28; J gene: TRBJ2-5; CDR3 protein: CASSWMKETQYF
V gene: TRBV13; J gene: TRBJ2-6; CDR3 protein: CASRTGQGDVGANVLTF
V gene: TRBV13; J gene: TRBJ1-1; CDR3 protein: CASSPRDREITEAFF
V gene: TRBV5-4; J gene: TRBJ1-1; CDR3 protein: CASSLTGAGDTEAFF
V gene: TRBV10-1; J gene: TRBJ2-3; CDR3 protein: CASSPLSTDTQYF
V gene: TRBV6-1; J gene: TRBJ2-5; CDR3 protein: CASSGPRGGQETQYF
V gene: TRBV4-1; J gene: TRBJ2-7; CDR3 protein: CASSQATGLSGHHEQYF
V gene: TRBV27; J gene: TRBJ1-2; CDR3 protein: CASSPSLGQLTYGYTF
V gene: TRBV4-1; J gene: TRBJ2-7; CDR3 protein: CASSQRQGSSYEQYF
V gene: TRBV9; J gene: TRBJ2-1; CDR3 protein: CASSGHRGYNEQFF
V gene: TRBV4-1; J gene: TRBJ2-5; CDR3 protein: CASSQDSLAGDIREYF
V gene: TRBV27; J gene: TRBJ1-4; CDR3 protein: CASSSRDTNEKLFF
V gene: TRBV4-3; J gene: TRBJ2-7; CDR3 protein: CASSQATSQRPYEQYF
V gene: TRBV27; J gene: TRBJ2-7; CDR3 protein: CASSPSSGQGAVSEQYF
V gene: TRBV28; J gene: TRBJ2-1; CDR3 protein: CASSSPLLVLSSYNEQFF